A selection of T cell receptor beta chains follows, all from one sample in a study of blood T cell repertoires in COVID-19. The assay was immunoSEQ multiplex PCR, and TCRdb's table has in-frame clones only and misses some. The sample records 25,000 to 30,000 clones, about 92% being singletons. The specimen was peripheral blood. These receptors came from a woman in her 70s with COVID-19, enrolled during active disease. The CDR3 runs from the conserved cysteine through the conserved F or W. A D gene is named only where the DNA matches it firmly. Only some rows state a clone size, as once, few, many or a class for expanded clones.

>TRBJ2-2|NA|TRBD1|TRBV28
TGTGCCAGCCGAGGACAGGGCCCCGGGGAGCTGTTTTTT
CASRGQGPGELFF
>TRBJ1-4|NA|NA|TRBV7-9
TGTGCCGTCCGACAACCAGATGAAAAACTGTTTTTT
CAVRQPDEKLFF
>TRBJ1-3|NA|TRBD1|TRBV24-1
TGTGCCAAAAGTGAGGGGGCGGGAGACACCATATATTTT
CAKSEGAGDTIYF
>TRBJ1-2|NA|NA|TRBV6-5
TGTGCCAGCAGTTCTGGATGGAGGACCGTCGACTATGGCTACACCTTC
CASSSGWRTVDYGYTF
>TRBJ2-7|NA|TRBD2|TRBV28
TGTGCCACTATAGCGGGAGGGACCTACGAGCAGTACTTC
CATIAGGTYEQYF
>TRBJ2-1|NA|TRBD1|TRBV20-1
TGCAGTGCTAGTCAAGGGACAGGGGTGCACAATGAGCAGTTCTTC
CSASQGTGVHNEQFF
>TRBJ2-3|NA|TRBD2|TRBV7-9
TGTGCCAGCAGCTTCTTAGCGGGAGCAGCAGATACGCAGTATTTT
CASSFLAGAADTQYF
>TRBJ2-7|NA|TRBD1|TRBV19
TGTGCCAGTAGCCCCGGGACAGGGATAAACGAGCAGTACTTC
CASSPGTGINEQYF
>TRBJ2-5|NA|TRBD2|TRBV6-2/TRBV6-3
TGTGCCAGCAGTTACCCGAGACCGGGACTAGCGGGAGTCCCCACCGGGGAGACCCAGTACTTC
CASSYPRPGLAGVPTGETQYF
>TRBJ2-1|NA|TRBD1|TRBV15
TGTGCCACCAGCAGGACCCGGGACAGGGCCTACAATGAGCAGTTCTTC
CATSRTRDRAYNEQFF
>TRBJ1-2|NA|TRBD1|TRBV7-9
TGTGCCAGCAGCCCGGACAGGGGGCTATATGGCTACACCTTC
CASSPDRGLYGYTF
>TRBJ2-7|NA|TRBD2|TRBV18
TGTGCCAGCTCACCAGGCAGCCCGGCGGGGGGCGAGCAGTACTTC
CASSPGSPAGGEQYF
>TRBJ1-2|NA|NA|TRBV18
TGTGCCAGCTCACCACCGGGGGGGGCGCTTAACTATGGCTACACCTTC
CASSPPGGALNYGYTF
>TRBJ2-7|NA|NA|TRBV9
TGTGCCAGCAGCCTTCAACCGGACACGGGACTCTCCTACGAGCAGTACTTC
CASSLQPDTGLSYEQYF
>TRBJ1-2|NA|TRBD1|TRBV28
TGTGCCAGCAGTCCGGGACAGGGAAACTATGGCTACACCTTC
CASSPGQGNYGYTF
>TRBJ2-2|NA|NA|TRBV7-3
TGTGCCAGCAGCTTCCGTTATGACCTCCTAGCTCCGAACACCGGGGAGCTGTTTTTT
CASSFRYDLLAPNTGELFF
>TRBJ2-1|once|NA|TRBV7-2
TGTGCCAGCAGGGATACCGGGACATCCTACAATGAGCAGTTCTTC
CASRDTGTSYNEQFF
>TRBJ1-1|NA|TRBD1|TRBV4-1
TGCGCCAGCAGCCAAGATCCCCTACCCGGACAGGGAAGGTCTGAAGCTTTCTTT
CASSQDPLPGQGRSEAFF
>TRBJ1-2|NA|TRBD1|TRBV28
TGTGCCACTCCAAAAAGGACAGGGAGGAACTATGGCTACACCTTC
CATPKRTGRNYGYTF
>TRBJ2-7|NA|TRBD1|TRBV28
TGTGCCAGCAGGCCCCAACAGGGGTCTCTCTCCTACGAGCAGTACTTC
CASRPQQGSLSYEQYF
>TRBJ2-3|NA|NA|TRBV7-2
TGTGCCAGCAGCTCATTGGGAGGAATAAGCACAGATACGCAGTATTTT
CASSSLGGISTDTQYF
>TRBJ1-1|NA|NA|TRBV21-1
TGTGCCAGCAGCAAGGGGCACCCGAACACTGAAGCTTTCTTT
CASSKGHPNTEAFF
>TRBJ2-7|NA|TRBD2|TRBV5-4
TGTGCCAGCAGCGTGACTAGCGGGGTTTCCTACGAGCAGTACTTC
CASSVTSGVSYEQYF
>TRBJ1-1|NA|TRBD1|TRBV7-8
TGTGCCAGCAGCTTAGGGACAGGCATCACTGAAGCTTTCTTT
CASSLGTGITEAFF
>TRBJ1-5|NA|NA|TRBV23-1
TGCGCCAGCAGTCGGGGCAGGCGACCCAGCAATCAGCCCCAGCATTTT
CASSRGRRPSNQPQHF
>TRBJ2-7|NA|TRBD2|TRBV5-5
TGTGCCAGCAGCTGGACGGCGGGAGTTGACGAGCAGTACTTC
CASSWTAGVDEQYF
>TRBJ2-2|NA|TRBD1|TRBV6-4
TGTGCCAGCGGGACAGGAACGAACACCGGGGAGCTGTTTTTT
CASGTGTNTGELFF
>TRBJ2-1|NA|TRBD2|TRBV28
TGTGCCAGCACTACCGGGACTAGAGGCGTCTACGGCAATGAGCAGTTCTTC
CASTTGTRGVYGNEQFF
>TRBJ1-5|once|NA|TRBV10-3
TGTGCCATCAGTGAGGGTACAGGGAACAATCAGCCCCAGCATTTT
CAISEGTGNNQPQHF
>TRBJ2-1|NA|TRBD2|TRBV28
TGTGCCAGCAGAATATCTCTTCTAGCGGGAGTCTACAATGAGCAGTTCTTC
CASRISLLAGVYNEQFF
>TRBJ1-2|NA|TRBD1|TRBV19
TGTGCCAGTAGTATGGGGACAGAGGATGGCTACACCTTC
CASSMGTEDGYTF
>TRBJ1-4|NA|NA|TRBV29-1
TGCAGCGTTGTGGAAGCGAATGAAAAACTGTTTTTT
CSVVEANEKLFF
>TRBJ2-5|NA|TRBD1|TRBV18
TGTGCCAGCTCACCAGGGACAGAAGAGACCCAGTACTTC
CASSPGTEETQYF
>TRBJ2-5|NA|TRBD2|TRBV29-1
TGCAGCGGGGACGGGGGGGCTTATGAGACCCAGTACTTC
CSGDGGAYETQYF
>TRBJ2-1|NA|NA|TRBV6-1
TGTGCCAGCAGTGAACAACTAGCAGCGTACAATGAGCAGTTCTTC
CASSEQLAAYNEQFF
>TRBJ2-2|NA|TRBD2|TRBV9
TGTGCCAGCAGCGTAGCTCTAGCGGGAGCCGGGGAGCTGTTTTTT
CASSVALAGAGELFF
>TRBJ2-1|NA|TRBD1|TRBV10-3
TGTGCCATTGGGACAGGGGTAGGGAATGAGCAGTTCTTC
CAIGTGVGNEQFF
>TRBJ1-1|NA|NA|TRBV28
TGTGCCAGCACTAGTTCTAGAGGGGCTTTCTTT
CASTSSRGAFF
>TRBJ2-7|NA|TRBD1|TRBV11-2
TGTGCCAGCACCCGGGACAGGGGTTCCTACGAGCAGTACTTC
CASTRDRGSYEQYF
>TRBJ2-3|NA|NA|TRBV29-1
TGCAGCGTTGTGACGGGTCGAGGGGGAGATACGCAGTATTTT
CSVVTGRGGDTQYF
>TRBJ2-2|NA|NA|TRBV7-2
TGTGCCAGCAGCATCCGGGTTGTTAGCAACACCGGGGAGCTGTTTTTT
CASSIRVVSNTGELFF
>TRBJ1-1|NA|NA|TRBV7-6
TGTGCCAGCAGATGGAGGGTGAACACTGAAGCTTTCTTT
CASRWRVNTEAFF
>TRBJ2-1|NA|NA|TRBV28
TGTGCCAGCAGTTTTAGCATGGACAATGAGCAGTTCTTC
CASSFSMDNEQFF
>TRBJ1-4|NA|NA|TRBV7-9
TGTGCCAGCAGCTCCCCATTGGGGAGGATGTTTTTT
CASSSPLGRMFF
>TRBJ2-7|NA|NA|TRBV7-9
TGTGCCAGCAGCTTAGCTTCGGGGAACGAGCAGTACTTC
CASSLASGNEQYF
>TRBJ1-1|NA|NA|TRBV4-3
TGCGCCAGCAGCCAAAGGACAGAGGTAGCAGGAGAAGCTTTCTTT
CASSQRTEVAGEAFF
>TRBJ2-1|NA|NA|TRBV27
TGTGCCAGCAGTTTATCGGGAACGGGAGCTATCGATGAGCAGTTCTTC
CASSLSGTGAIDEQFF
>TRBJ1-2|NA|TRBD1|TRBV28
TGTGCCAGCAGTTATGAGGGGGCGAACTATGGCTACACCTTC
CASSYEGANYGYTF
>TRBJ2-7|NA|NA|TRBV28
TGTGCCAGCAGTTCCGAGCCGGAGTCCTACGAGCAGTACTTC
CASSSEPESYEQYF
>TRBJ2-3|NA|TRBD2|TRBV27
TGTGCCAGCCGAAACCCCGGACTAGCGGGGTCTTCGGATACGCAGTATTTT
CASRNPGLAGSSDTQYF
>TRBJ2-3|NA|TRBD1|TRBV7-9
TGTGCCAGCAGCTTAGATCCCAGGGGGTCCACAGATACGCAGTATTTT
CASSLDPRGSTDTQYF
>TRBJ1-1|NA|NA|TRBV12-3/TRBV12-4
TGTGCCAGCAGCCCAGGGGACACTGAAGCTTTCTTT
CASSPGDTEAFF
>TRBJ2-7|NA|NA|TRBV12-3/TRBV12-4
TGTGCCAGCAGTTTAAGTGGCACCTACGAGCAGTACTTC
CASSLSGTYEQYF
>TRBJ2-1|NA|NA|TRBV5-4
TGTGCCAGCAGCGTGGACCCGGGGTCCGATGAGCAGTTCTTC
CASSVDPGSDEQFF
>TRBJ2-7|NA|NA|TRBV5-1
TGCGCCAGCAGCCCGGGACACTCCTACGAGCAGTACTTC
CASSPGHSYEQYF
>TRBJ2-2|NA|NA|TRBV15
TGTGCCACCAGCAGAGACGGCACCGGGGAGCTGTTTTTT
CATSRDGTGELFF
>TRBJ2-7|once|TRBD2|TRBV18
TGTGCCAGCTCACCCTCTAGCGGAGACCCCTACGAGCAGTACTTC
CASSPSSGDPYEQYF
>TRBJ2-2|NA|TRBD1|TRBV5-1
TGCGCCAGCAGCTTAACGGGACAGGGATACACCGGGGAGCTGTTTTTT
CASSLTGQGYTGELFF
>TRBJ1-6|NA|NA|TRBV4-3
TGCGCCAGCAGCCTGGCAGGGCCAAATTCACCCCTCCACTTT
CASSLAGPNSPLHF
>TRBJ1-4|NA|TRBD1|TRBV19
TGTGCCAGTAGCTCCTCTATGGGACAGGAGGCTGAAAAACTGTTTTTT
CASSSSMGQEAEKLFF